These T cell receptor beta chains were read from a single sample in a study of blood T cell repertoires in COVID-19. TCRdb keeps only in-frame clones here, not all; method: immunoSEQ multiplex PCR. The sample yields 250,000 or so clones, approximately 80% seen once. The sequenced sample was peripheral blood. The receptors were gathered from a man in his forties or fifties who had recovered from COVID-19. Both conserved end residues are part of each CDR3. The D gene is left open where the match is weak. Clone size is shown for a subset of rows, as once, few, many or a class of expanded clone.

V	D	size	J	CDR3	DNA
TRBV5-1	TRBD2	-	TRBJ2-3	CASSGIAGGPDTQYF	TGCGCCAGCAGCGGGATAGCGGGGGGGCCAGATACGCAGTATTTT
TRBV5-8	-	-	TRBJ1-1	CASSLLGERIDPEAFF	TGTGCCAGCAGCTTGCTGGGTGAGAGGATCGACCCTGAAGCTTTCTTT
TRBV3-1/TRBV3-2	-	few	TRBJ2-2	CASSQLRQNTGELFF	TGTGCCAGCAGCCAACTTAGACAGAACACCGGGGAGCTGTTTTTT
TRBV7-7	-	-	TRBJ2-5	CASSLGTGSSETQYF	TGTGCCAGCAGCTTAGGTACGGGGTCGAGCGAGACCCAGTACTTC
TRBV12-3/TRBV12-4	-	-	TRBJ2-7	CASSLFYEQYF	TGTGCCAGCAGCCTCTTCTACGAGCAGTACTTC
TRBV5-5	-	-	TRBJ1-1	CASSLGSTSMNTEAFF	TGTGCCAGCAGCTTGGGATCGACAAGTATGAACACTGAAGCTTTCTTT
TRBV6-6	TRBD1	-	TRBJ1-1	CASSPGTVNTEAFF	TGTGCCAGCAGTCCCGGGACAGTGAACACTGAAGCTTTCTTT
TRBV25-1	-	-	TRBJ1-5	CASSAQGINQPQHF	TGTGCCAGCAGTGCTCAGGGAATCAATCAGCCCCAGCATTTT
TRBV5-6	-	-	TRBJ2-5	CASSPGQRETQYF	TGTGCCAGCAGCCCCGGACAGAGAGAGACCCAGTACTTC
TRBV14	TRBD1	-	TRBJ1-4	CASSPDAGGDEKLFF	TGTGCCAGCAGCCCAGACGCAGGGGGCGATGAAAAACTGTTTTTT
TRBV4-3	TRBD1	-	TRBJ2-5	CASSQLTGTAETQYF	TGCGCCAGCAGCCAACTCACCGGGACAGCGGAGACCCAGTACTTC
TRBV5-4	TRBD2	-	TRBJ2-1	CASSFEAGRGEQFF	TGTGCCAGCAGTTTTGAGGCAGGGAGGGGTGAGCAGTTCTTC
TRBV3-1/TRBV3-2	-	-	TRBJ1-2	CASSQDALPLYGYTF	TGTGCCAGCAGCCAAGACGCGCTCCCCCTCTATGGCTACACCTTC
TRBV12-3/TRBV12-4	-	-	TRBJ2-7	CASSQGYEQYF	TGTGCCAGCAGTCAGGGCTACGAGCAGTACTTC
TRBV30	TRBD2	-	TRBJ2-1	CAWSKTSGGALEQFF	TGTGCCTGGAGTAAGACTAGCGGGGGGGCCTTAGAGCAGTTCTTC
TRBV9	-	once	TRBJ2-4	CASSVTVGDIQYF	TGTGCCAGCAGCGTTACAGTCGGGGACATTCAGTACTTC
TRBV5-1	TRBD1	-	TRBJ1-4	CASSPAQGNREKLFF	TGCGCCAGCAGCCCCGCACAGGGGAATAGGGAAAAACTGTTTTTT
TRBV25-1	TRBD1	-	TRBJ1-5	CASSEARDSHSNQPQHF	TGTGCCAGCAGTGAAGCCCGGGACAGCCATAGCAATCAGCCCCAGCATTTT
TRBV27	TRBD2	-	TRBJ2-1	CASKVLAGRHEQFF	TGTGCCAGCAAGGTACTAGCGGGGCGACATGAGCAGTTCTTC
TRBV11-2	-	-	TRBJ2-7	CASSFVASYEQYF	TGTGCCAGCAGCTTTGTGGCATCTTACGAGCAGTACTTC